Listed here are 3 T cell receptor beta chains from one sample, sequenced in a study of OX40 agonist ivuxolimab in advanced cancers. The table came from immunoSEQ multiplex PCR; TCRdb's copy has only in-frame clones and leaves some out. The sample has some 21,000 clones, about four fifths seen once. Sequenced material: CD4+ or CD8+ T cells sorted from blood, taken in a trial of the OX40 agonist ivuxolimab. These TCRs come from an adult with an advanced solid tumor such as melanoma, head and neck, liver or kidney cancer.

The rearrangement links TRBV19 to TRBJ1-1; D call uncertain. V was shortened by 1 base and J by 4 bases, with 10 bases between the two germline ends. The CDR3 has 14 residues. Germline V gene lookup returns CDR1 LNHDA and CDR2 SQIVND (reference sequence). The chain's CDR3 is CASSIAPGSTEAFF. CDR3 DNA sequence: TGTGCCAGTAGTATAGCACCGGGCAGCACTGAAGCTTTCTTT.

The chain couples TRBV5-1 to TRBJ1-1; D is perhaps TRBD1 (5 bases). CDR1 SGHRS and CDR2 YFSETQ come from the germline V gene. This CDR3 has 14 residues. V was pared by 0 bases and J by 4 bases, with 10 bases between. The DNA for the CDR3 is TGCGCCAGCAGCTTGGCCGGGGGTTTCACTGAAGCTTTCTTT. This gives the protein CASSLAGGFTEAFF.

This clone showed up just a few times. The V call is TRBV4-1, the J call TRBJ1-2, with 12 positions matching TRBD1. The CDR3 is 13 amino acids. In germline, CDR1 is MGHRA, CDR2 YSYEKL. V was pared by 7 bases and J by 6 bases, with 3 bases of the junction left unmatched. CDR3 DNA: TGCGCCAGCACTGGGACAGGGGGCCATGGCTACACCTTC. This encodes CASTGTGGHGYTF.